The entry below describes one T cell receptor beta chain. The antigen remains unidentified. This record comes from a study of T-cell memory formation after mild COVID-19. Study-wide background: The study found TCR clusters largely donor specific.

The CDR3 covers 15 residues. The V end was cut by 7 bases, the J end by 0 bases, with 13 bases between. The study's findings and limits: Among clones contracting day 15 to 85, CD4/CD8 was balanced, whereas later expanders leaned CD4+.

The authors produced TCR alpha and TCR beta cDNA libraries with sample barcodes and UMIs by 5'RACE using constant-segment primers. Each CDR3 protein is one row after TCRdb ran MiXCR on the 5' RACE reads. The top ten hold around 40% of the sample, which has about 100,000 distinct CDR3 sequences, roughly 14% seen once. The TCR comes from a man between 18 and 35 years old who had mild COVID-19 (a few samples of this study predate the infection). Cell type and time point are not known. The chain carries TRBV12-3 or TRBV12-4 and TRBJ1-5, with D hard to call. Input material: PBMCs or a T cell subset sorted from them (not recorded which). The CDR3 region is CASKWWEDSNQPQHF. CDR3 coding DNA: TGTGCCAGCAAATGGTGGGAGGATAGCAATCAGCCCCAGCATTTT.